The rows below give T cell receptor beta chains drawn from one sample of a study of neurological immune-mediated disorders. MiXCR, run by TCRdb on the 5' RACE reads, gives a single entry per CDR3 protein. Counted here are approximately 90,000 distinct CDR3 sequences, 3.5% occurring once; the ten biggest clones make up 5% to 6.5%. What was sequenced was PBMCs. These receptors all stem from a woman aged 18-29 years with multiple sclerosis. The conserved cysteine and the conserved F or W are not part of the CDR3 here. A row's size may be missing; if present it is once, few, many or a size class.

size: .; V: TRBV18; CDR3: ASSLPLDLYLTDTQY
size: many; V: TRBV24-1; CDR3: ATSGGSEQF
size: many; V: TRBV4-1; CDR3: ASSQGPGRQGRTGELF
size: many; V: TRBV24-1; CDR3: ATSDSGPYQETQY
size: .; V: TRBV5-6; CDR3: ASSTTPDTQY
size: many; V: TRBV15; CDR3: ATSYPQPPEIGQGAYEQY
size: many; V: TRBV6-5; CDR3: ASRGGLTRETQY
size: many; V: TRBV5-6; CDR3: ASSFGPTGELF
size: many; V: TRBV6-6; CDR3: ASSPRTSFDYGYT
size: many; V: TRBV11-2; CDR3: ASSLLRRAGQDNEQF
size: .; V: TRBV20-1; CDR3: SARDQDSGDYNEQF
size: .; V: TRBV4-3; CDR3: ASSQDSFGNTEAF
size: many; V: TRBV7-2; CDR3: ASSPGLAGDTQY
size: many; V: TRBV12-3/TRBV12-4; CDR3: ASSLIPGGAKETQY
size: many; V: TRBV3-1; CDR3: ASSQFPASAGANVLT
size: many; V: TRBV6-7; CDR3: ASSSPIGKGLAFCEQY
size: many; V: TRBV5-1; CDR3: ASSLIVTGTGAYEQY
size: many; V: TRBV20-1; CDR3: SARADGNQPQH
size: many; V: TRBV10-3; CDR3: AISEILADNEQF
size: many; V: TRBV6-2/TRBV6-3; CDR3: ASSASLQGSRQPQH
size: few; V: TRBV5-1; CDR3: ATRGQTGELF
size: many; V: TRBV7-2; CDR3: ASSPIFSGGGDTQY
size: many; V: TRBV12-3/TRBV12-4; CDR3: ASSFIGLGSYEQY
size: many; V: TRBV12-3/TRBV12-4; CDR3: ASSLQGLQETQY
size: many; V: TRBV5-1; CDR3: ASSPGQGVDSPLH
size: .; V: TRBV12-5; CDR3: ASGWLLAGGRDNEQF
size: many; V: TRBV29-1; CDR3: SGATGNSEAF
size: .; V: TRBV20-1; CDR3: SARGDNEQL
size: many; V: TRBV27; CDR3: ASSFGARGGELF
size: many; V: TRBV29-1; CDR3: SVDPPGGNTEAF
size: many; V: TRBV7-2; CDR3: ASSLIGLAEETQY
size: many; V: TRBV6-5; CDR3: ASSFDRGDYGYT
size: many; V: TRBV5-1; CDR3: ASDGNSYEQY
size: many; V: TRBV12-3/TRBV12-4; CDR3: ASMTRGLRTDTQY
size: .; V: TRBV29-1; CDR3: SVEFLWAGRAGYT
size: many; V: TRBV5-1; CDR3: ASSRLGDNEQF
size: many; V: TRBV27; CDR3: ASSPGGWPYNEQF
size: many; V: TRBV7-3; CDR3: ASSFIAGGMNTGELF
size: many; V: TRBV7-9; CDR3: ASSFLIEQF
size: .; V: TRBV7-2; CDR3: ASSLSPRLAENGELF
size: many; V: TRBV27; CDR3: ASSLKGPGLGYEQY
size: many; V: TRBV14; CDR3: ASTPDGSYNEQF
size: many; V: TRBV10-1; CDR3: ASSELKTGYEQY
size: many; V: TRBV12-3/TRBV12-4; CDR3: ASSTPGLAGLNSYNEQF
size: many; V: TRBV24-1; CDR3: ATSTTGTGASYEQY
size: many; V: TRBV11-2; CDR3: ASSLEPQGAPYGYT
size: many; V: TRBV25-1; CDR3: ASSESWDTQY
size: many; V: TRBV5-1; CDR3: ASSLSGGSADTQY
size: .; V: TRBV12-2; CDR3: ASLPPGRSTDTQY
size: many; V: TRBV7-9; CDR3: ASSLAGRAF
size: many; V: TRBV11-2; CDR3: ASSLNQGNYGYT
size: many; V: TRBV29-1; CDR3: SVDYWASGSSYNEQF
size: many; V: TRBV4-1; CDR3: ASSRTSGGNEQF